The 27 T cell receptor beta chains reported below all come from one sample, sequenced in a study of OX40 agonist ivuxolimab in advanced cancers. Library preparation was by the immunoSEQ multiplex PCR assay. This immuneACCESS table, as held by TCRdb, lists in-frame sequences with V and J called but not all clones. Of the missing ones, under half trace to an unresolved V gene in checked studies; the others have no known cause. The sample table holds more than 60,000 clones, of which 75% to 90% were seen once. In total, the top ten clones hold more than 3% of the sample. The sequences come from CD4+ or CD8+ T cells sorted from blood, collected in a trial of the OX40 agonist ivuxolimab. The receptors derive from an adult with an advanced solid tumor such as melanoma, head and neck, liver or kidney cancer.

As DNA, the CDR3 is TGTGCCACCAGCCGCACAGGGGATTCACCCCTCCACTTT. This codes for CATSRTGDSPLHF. The chain combines TRBV15 with TRBJ1-6, with 7 bases matching TRBD1. This CDR3 comprises 13 residues. Germline V gene sequence: CDR1 LNHNV, CDR2 YYDKDF (reference sequence). The J segment lost 8 bases and the V segment lost 5 bases, leaving 3 bases of the junction unmatched.

V gene TRBV9 combines with J gene TRBJ1-6; perhaps TRBD1 as D (5 bases). This CDR3 comprises 14 residues. Looked up from germline, CDR1 is SGDLS and CDR2 is YYNGEE. Between the trimmed V and J ends, which lost 3 bases and 5 bases, there was a span of 9 bases. CDR3 sequence: CASSADIDNSPLHF. CDR3 coding DNA: TGTGCCAGCAGCGCGGACATTGATAATTCACCCCTCCACTTT.

The count of this clone is one. The chain couples TRBV6-6 to TRBJ2-2; the match to TRBD1 covers 9 bases. The CDR3 is 14 amino acids. Germline values: CDR1 MNHNY, CDR2 SVGAGI (reference sequence). The V segment lost 4 bases and the J segment 6 bases; nucleotides outside the gene matches: 3. CDR3 sequence (DNA): TGTGCCAGCAGTTGGGGACAGGGCCCCGGGGAGCTGTTTTTT. This gives the protein CASSWGQGPGELFF.

V is TRBV6-1 and J is TRBJ1-5; D is ambiguous. Germline CDR1 reads MNHNS; CDR2 reads SASEGT. The V gene lost 1 base and the J gene lost 0 bases, with 4 bases spanning the gap. This CDR3 is 14 amino acids long. This chain's CDR3 is CASSEVNSNQPQHF. The CDR3 DNA sequence: TGTGCCAGCAGTGAAGTTAATAGCAATCAGCCCCAGCATTTT.

The rearrangement uses TRBV19 and TRBJ2-2, with D uncertain. Looked up from germline, CDR1 is LNHDA and CDR2 is SQIVND (reference sequence). V lost 7 bases to trimming and J lost 4 bases, with 13 bases between them. The CDR3 length is 14 residues. The CDR3 protein is CASTLPQVTGELFF. The CDR3 nucleotides are TGTGCCAGTACTCTGCCCCAGGTCACCGGGGAGCTGTTTTTT.

This clone was detected only a few times. V is TRBV29-1 and J is TRBJ2-5; TRBD1 agrees at 7 bases. With 3 bases clipped from V and 4 bases from J, the junction kept 8 bases outside the gene matches. The length of the CDR3 is 14 residues. Germline V CDR1 and CDR2: SQVTM, ANQGSEA. CDR3 nucleotide sequence: TGCAGCGTTGATACAGGGGATATGGGAGAGACCCAGTACTTC. Encoded protein: CSVDTGDMGETQYF.

This clone was seen more than once but under ten times. This chain joins TRBV7-4 and TRBJ2-5; D remains unclear. V was trimmed by 3 bases and J by 5 bases, leaving 16 bases between them. The CDR3 has 15 residues. Per germline, CDR1 SGHVT and CDR2 SQSDAQ. CDR3 in amino acids: CASSFESFVGETQYF. The CDR3 DNA is TGTGCCAGCAGCTTTGAATCTTTCGTTGGGGAGACCCAGTACTTC. Drawing the rest from reference TRBV7-4 and TRBJ2-5, the complete variable domain is GAGVSQSPRYKVAKRGRDVALRCDSISGHVTLYWYRQTLGQGSEVLTYSQSDAQRDKSGRPSGRFSAERPERSVSTLKIQRTEQGDSAVYLCASSFESFVGETQYFGPGTRLLVL.

The chain joins TRBV27 to TRBJ2-1, with D perhaps matching TRBD2 (5 bases). Germline loops: CDR1 MNHEY, CDR2 SMNVEV (reference sequence). The CDR3 sequence is 17 residues long. V lost 4 bases and J lost 0, with 16 bases in between. CDR3 bases: TGTGCCAGCAGTTCCATAGCGCGGGCCAGCTCCTACAATGAGCAGTTCTTC. Its translation is CASSSIARASSYNEQFF.

The chain couples TRBV19 to TRBJ2-3; D not certain. CDR1 LNHDA and CDR2 SQIVND come from the germline V gene (reference sequence). The CDR3 has 15 amino acids. Trimming took 2 bases from V and 2 from J, leaving 11 bases between them. The CDR3: CASSIQSAFTDTQYF. The CDR3 DNA sequence: TGTGCCAGTAGTATACAATCGGCCTTCACAGATACGCAGTATTTT.

CDR3 residues: CASSFSGGSNNEQFF. Written as DNA, the CDR3 is TGTGCCAGCAGCTTTAGCGGGGGTTCTAACAATGAGCAGTTCTTC. The chain links TRBV7-8 to TRBJ2-1, with 9 bases matching TRBD2. CDR3 size: 15 residues. The J segment lost 5 bases and the V segment lost 3 bases, leaving 5 bases of the junction unmatched. Germline V gene sequence: CDR1 SGHVS, CDR2 FQNEAQ.

The chain recombines TRBV11-2 with TRBJ1-6; TRBD1 might be the D (5 bases). This CDR3 comprises 19 residues. The V and J ends lost 5 bases and 0 bases respectively, with 20 bases between them. Looked up from germline, CDR1 is SGHAT and CDR2 is FQNNGV. The CDR3 DNA reads as TGTGCCAGCAGCCTTTCGGACGGGACCTTCGGCTCCTATAATTCACCCCTCCACTTT. This codes for CASSLSDGTFGSYNSPLHF.

The chain has TRBV5-1 and TRBJ2-1, with D perhaps matching TRBD1 (5 bases). V shed 4 bases and J shed 7 bases, with 12 bases lying between them. Per the germline V gene, CDR1 is SGHRS and CDR2 is YFSETQ. The CDR3 has 13 residues. CDR3 nucleotides: TGCGCCAGCAGCGTCCAGGGTCGAAATGAGCAGTTCTTC. Translation gives CASSVQGRNEQFF.

The chain uses TRBV5-6 and TRBJ1-1; a possible D gene is TRBD1 (6 bases). The CDR3 consists of 16 residues. The V and J ends lost 0 bases and 1 base respectively, with 13 bases between them. Germline V gives CDR1 SGHDT, CDR2 YYEEEE. The CDR3 DNA follows: TGTGCCAGCAGCTTGGTGGGGGCCCGATCGAACACTGAAGCTTTCTTT. Translating it yields CASSLVGARSNTEAFF.

This clone was counted between two and nine times. This sequence joins TRBV30 and TRBJ1-1; possibly TRBD1 for D (5 bases). This CDR3 region has 12 residues. Germline V gives CDR1 GTSNPN, CDR2 SVGIG (reference sequence). V gave up 8 bases and J gave up 4 bases, with 14 bases separating them. The CDR3 sequence is CAHKMGGTEAFF. CDR3 sequence (DNA): TGTGCCCATAAAATGGGGGGCACTGAAGCTTTCTTT.

The J gene is TRBJ1-1, the V gene TRBV7-9, with D perhaps TRBD1 (5 bases). Per the germline V gene, CDR1 is SEHNR and CDR2 is FQNEAQ (reference sequence). The CDR3 contains 13 residues. The DNA for the CDR3 is TGTGCGGGGGTTGGAGGGTCGAACACTGAAGCTTTCTTT. Amino acids: CAGVGGSNTEAFF.

The rearrangement uses TRBV4-1 and TRBJ2-3; possibly TRBD2 for D (5 bases). The V gene's germline CDR1 is MGHRA and CDR2 YSYEKL. The CDR3 loop spans 15 amino acids. The germline V and J ends were trimmed by 4 bases and 3 bases, with 14 bases remaining between them. The CDR3 DNA sequence: TGCGCCAGCAGCCTGGGAGTCACGGGGACAGATACGCAGTATTTT. This codes for CASSLGVTGTDTQYF.

The V gene is TRBV5-1, the J gene TRBJ2-2, with 9 bases that match TRBD1. The CDR3 is 14 residues long. The germline V gene encodes CDR1 SGHRS and CDR2 YFSETQ. After removal of 3 bases from V and 5 bases from J, the junction contained 2 bases not matched to a gene. DNA for the CDR3: TGCGCCAGCAGCTCCGGACAGGGGACCGGGGAGCTGTTTTTT. This codes for CASSSGQGTGELFF.

The chain is built from TRBV10-1 and TRBJ2-2; D tentatively reads TRBD1 or TRBD2 (5 bases each). There are 13 residues in the CDR3. The ends were cut back, 5 bases at V and 4 bases at J, with 8 bases in the middle. CDR1 is WNHNN, CDR2 SYGVQD, per germline (reference sequence). DNA of the CDR3: TGCGCCAGCAGTCCGGGACCCACCGGGGAGCTGTTTTTT. This sequence encodes CASSPGPTGELFF.

J is TRBJ1-4 and V is TRBV11-2; D perhaps matches TRBD1 (5 bases). The germline V and J ends were trimmed by 0 bases and 6 bases, with 11 bases remaining between them. The CDR3 consists of 15 residues. The germline CDR1 and CDR2 sequences are SGHAT and FQNNGV. CDR3 nucleotides: TGTGCCAGCAGCTTAGATCGGGGGAGGCATGAAAAACTGTTTTTT. Its protein is CASSLDRGRHEKLFF.

The chain combines TRBV7-9 with TRBJ2-5; the D gene is possibly TRBD1 (6 bases). The DNA end lines up better with TRBJ2-7; the J call may be wrong. This CDR3 has 15 amino acids. Germline V CDR1 and CDR2: SEHNR, FQNEAQ (reference sequence). DNA for the CDR3: TGTGCCAGCAGCTACCGACAGGACAGCTCCTACGAGCAGTACTTC. Translating gives CASSYRQDSSYEQYF.

V usage is TRBV7-9 and J usage is TRBJ2-2; D gene ambiguous. The germline V gene has CDR1 SEHNR and CDR2 FQNEAQ (reference sequence). The CDR3 is made up of 12 amino acids. Trimming took off 6 bases at V and 4 bases at J, with 6 bases between the two ends. The CDR3, as DNA: TGTGCCAGCAGTCAGAGCACCGGGGAGCTGTTTTTT. As protein: CASSQSTGELFF. Full variable domain (missing parts from reference TRBV7-9 and TRBJ2-2): DTGVSQNPRHKITKRGQNVTFRCDPISEHNRLYWYRQTLGQGPEFLTYFQNEAQLEKSRLLSDRFSAERPKGSFSTLEIQRTEQGDSAMYLCASSQSTGELFFGEGSRLTVL.

This clone has just a few counts. The J gene is TRBJ1-2, the V gene TRBV27; TRBD1 agrees at 7 bases. The CDR3 is 13 amino acids. Germline CDR1 MNHEY, CDR2 SMNVEV (reference sequence). With 3 bases clipped from V and 3 bases from J, the junction kept 1 base outside the gene matches. The CDR3 here is CASSFDRDYGYTF. The CDR3 DNA is TGTGCCAGCAGTTTTGACAGGGACTATGGCTACACCTTC.

Written as DNA, the CDR3 is TGTGCCAGCACCATAGCGGGAGGGACGGAGACCCAGTACTTC. It yields the protein CASTIAGGTETQYF. The chain links TRBV28 to TRBJ2-5; 11 bases are a match to TRBD2. J gave up 5 bases and V 7 bases, and 6 bases lay outside the gene matches. Germline lookup yields CDR1 MDHEN and CDR2 SYDVKM. The CDR3 consists of 14 residues.

J is TRBJ1-1 and V is TRBV7-9; no firm D call. Germline CDR1 and CDR2: SEHNR and FQNEAQ (reference sequence). The CDR3 runs 13 residues. V lost 1 base, J lost 1 base, and 4 bases lay in between. The CDR3 DNA follows: TGTGCCAGCAGCTTAGACCCGAACACTGAAGCTTTCTTT. Its translation is CASSLDPNTEAFF.

The rearrangement uses TRBV11-2 and TRBJ2-7; D gene unclear. Germline-derived CDR1 and CDR2 are SGHAT and FQNNGV. The CDR3 consists of 15 residues. Trimming pared 3 bases from V and 7 bases from J, leaving 19 bases between. Here the CDR3 reads CASSFRPITVGEQYF. Written as DNA, the CDR3 is TGTGCCAGCAGCTTCCGACCCATCACGGTGGGAGAGCAGTACTTC.

The chain is built from TRBV28 and TRBJ1-1; D possibly corresponds to TRBD1 (5 bases). This CDR3 is 13 amino acids long. V was pared by 3 bases and J by 4 bases, with 9 bases between. Germline V CDR1 and CDR2: MDHEN, SYDVKM. In nucleotides, the CDR3 is TGTGCCAGCAGTTTCCCAGGGATCACTGAAGCTTTCTTT. As protein: CASSFPGITEAFF.

The V gene is TRBV27, the J gene TRBJ2-1, with 8 bases matching TRBD2. CDR1 and CDR2 from the germline V gene are MNHEY and SMNVEV (reference sequence). CDR3 size: 12 residues. After removal of 5 bases from V and 8 bases from J, the junction contained 2 bases not matched to a gene. The CDR3 DNA follows: TGTGCCAGCAGTACGGGGGGGGATGAGCAGTTCTTC. This translates into CASSTGGDEQFF.